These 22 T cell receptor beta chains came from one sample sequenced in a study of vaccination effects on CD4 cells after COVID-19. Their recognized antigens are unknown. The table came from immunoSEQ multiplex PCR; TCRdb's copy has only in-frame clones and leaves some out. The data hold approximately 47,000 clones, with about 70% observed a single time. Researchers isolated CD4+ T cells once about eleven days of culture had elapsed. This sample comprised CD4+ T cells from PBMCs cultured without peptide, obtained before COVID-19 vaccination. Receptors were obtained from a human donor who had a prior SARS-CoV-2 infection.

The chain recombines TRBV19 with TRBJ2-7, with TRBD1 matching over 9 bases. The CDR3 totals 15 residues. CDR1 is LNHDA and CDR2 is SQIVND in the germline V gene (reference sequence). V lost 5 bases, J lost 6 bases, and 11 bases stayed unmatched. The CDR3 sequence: CASSGRTGVVSEQYF. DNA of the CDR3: TGTGCCAGTAGTGGTAGGACAGGGGTTGTCTCCGAGCAGTACTTC.

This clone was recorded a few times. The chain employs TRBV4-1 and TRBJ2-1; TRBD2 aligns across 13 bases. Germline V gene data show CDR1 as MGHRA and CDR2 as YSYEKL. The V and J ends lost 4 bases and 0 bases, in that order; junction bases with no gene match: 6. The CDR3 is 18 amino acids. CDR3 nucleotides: TGCGCCAGCAGCCGGGGACTAGCGGGGACAAGCTCCTACAATGAGCAGTTCTTC. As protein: CASSRGLAGTSSYNEQFF.

CDR3 amino acids: CATSDGGLETQYF. In DNA form, the CDR3 reads TGTGCCACCAGTGATGGGGGGCTGGAGACCCAGTACTTC. This chain connects TRBV24-1 to TRBJ2-5; D possibly matches TRBD1 or TRBD2 (6 bases each). This CDR3 is built from 13 residues. Trimming cost V 3 bases and J 5 bases, with 9 bases left between them. Germline lookup yields CDR1 KGHDR and CDR2 SFDVKD.

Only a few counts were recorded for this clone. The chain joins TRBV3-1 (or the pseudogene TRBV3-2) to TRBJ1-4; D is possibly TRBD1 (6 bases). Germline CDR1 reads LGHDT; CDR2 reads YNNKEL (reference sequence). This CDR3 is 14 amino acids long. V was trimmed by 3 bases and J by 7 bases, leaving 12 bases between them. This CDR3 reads CASSQMGHGEKLFF. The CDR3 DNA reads TGTGCCAGCAGCCAGATGGGACACGGTGAAAAACTGTTTTTT.

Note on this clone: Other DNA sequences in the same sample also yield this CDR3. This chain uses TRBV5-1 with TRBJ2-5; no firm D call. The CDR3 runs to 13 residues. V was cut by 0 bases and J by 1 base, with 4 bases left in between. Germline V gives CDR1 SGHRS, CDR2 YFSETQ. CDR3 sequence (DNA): TGCGCCAGCAGCTTGGGTGTCCAAGAGACCCAGTACTTC. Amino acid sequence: CASSLGVQETQYF.

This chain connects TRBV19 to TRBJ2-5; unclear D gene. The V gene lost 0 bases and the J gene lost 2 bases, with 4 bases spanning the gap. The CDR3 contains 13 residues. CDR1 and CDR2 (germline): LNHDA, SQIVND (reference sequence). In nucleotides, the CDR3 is TGTGCCAGTAGTATAGACATACAAGAGACCCAGTACTTC. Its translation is CASSIDIQETQYF.

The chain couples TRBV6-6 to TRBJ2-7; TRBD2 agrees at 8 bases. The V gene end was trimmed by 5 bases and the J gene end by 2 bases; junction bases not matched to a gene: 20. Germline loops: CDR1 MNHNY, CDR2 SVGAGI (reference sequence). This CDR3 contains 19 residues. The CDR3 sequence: CASSPRGAASTNIPYEQYF. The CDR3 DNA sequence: TGTGCCAGCAGTCCGCGGGGGGCAGCGTCCACTAACATTCCCTACGAGCAGTACTTC.

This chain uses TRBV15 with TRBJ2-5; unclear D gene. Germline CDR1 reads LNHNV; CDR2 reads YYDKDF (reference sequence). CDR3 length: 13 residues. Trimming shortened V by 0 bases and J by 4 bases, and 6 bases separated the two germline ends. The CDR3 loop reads CATSRDLLETQYF. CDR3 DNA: TGTGCCACCAGCAGAGATCTGTTAGAGACCCAGTACTTC.

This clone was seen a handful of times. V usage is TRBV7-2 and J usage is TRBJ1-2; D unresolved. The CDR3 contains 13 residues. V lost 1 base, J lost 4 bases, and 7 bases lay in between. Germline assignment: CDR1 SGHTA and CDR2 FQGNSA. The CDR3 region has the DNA TGTGCCAGCAGCTTAGACAGTTCCTATGGCTACACCTTC. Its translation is CASSLDSSYGYTF.

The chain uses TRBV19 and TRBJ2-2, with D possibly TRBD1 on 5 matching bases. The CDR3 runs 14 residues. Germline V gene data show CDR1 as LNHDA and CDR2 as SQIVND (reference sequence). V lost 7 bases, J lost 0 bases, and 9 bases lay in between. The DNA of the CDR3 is TGTGCCAGTAACCCGACAGCGAACACCGGGGAGCTGTTTTTT. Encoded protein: CASNPTANTGELFF.

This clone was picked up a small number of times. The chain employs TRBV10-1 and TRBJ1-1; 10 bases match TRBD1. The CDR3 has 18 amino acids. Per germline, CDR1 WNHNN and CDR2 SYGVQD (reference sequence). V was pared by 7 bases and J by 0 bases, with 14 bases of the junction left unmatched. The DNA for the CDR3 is TGCGCCAGCATCTTTTTTCCCCGGACAGGGGGGATGAACACTGAAGCTTTCTTT. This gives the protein CASIFFPRTGGMNTEAFF.

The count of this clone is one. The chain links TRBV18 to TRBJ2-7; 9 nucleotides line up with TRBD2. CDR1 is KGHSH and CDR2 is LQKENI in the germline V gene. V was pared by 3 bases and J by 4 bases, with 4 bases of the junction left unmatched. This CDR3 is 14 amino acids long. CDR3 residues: CASSPGLAPYEQYF. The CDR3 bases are TGTGCCAGCTCACCCGGACTAGCGCCGTACGAGCAGTACTTC.

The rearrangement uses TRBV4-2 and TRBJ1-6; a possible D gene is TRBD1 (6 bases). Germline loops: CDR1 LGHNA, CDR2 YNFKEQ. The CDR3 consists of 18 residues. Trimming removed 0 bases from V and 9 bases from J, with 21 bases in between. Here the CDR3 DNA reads TGTGCCAGCAGCCAAGAACTGGGGGCGGCAGGCGATGGTTCACCCCTCCACTTT. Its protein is CASSQELGAAGDGSPLHF.

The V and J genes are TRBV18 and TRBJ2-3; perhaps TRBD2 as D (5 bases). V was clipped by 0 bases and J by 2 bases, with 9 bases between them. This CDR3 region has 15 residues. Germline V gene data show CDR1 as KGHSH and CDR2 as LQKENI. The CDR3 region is CASSPPSASTDTQYF. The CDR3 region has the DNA TGTGCCAGCTCACCACCTAGCGCATCCACAGATACGCAGTATTTT.

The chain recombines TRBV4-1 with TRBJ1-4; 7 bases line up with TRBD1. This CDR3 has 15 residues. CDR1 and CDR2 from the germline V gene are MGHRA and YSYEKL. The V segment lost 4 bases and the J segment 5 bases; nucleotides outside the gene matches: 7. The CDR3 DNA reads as TGCGCCAGCAGCCTGCACCGGGACAGAAATGAAAAACTGTTTTTT. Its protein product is CASSLHRDRNEKLFF.

CDR3: CASSLASANTIYF. In nucleotides, the CDR3 is TGTGCCAGCAGCTTAGCGTCCGCAAACACCATATATTTT. This chain joins TRBV7-2 and TRBJ1-3; D is undetermined. The CDR3 has 13 amino acids. V was shortened by 0 bases and J by 6 bases, with 6 bases between the two germline ends. In germline, CDR1 is SGHTA, CDR2 FQGNSA.

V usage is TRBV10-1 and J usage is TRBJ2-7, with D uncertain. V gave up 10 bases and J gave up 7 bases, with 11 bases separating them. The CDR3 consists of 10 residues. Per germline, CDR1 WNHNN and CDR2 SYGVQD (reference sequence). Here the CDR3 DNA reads TGCGCCACCTTCTGCCTGGAGCAGTACTTC. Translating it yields CATFCLEQYF.

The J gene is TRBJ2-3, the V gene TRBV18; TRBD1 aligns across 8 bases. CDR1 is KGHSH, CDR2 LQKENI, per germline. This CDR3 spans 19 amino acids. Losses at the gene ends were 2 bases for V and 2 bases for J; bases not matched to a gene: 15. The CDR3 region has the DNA TGTGCCAGCTCACCAACGACAGGGGCGGTTAGAACTCTCACAGATACGCAGTATTTT. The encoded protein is CASSPTTGAVRTLTDTQYF.

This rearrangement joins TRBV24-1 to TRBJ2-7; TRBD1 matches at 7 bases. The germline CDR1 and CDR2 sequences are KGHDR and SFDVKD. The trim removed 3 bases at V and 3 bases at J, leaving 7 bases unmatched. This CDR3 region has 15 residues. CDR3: CATSDPRQGDYEQYF. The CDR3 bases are TGTGCCACCAGTGATCCCCGACAGGGCGACTACGAGCAGTACTTC.

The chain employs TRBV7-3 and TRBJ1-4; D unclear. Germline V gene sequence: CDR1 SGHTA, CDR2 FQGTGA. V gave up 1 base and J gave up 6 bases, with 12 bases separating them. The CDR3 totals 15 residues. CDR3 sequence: CASSLNGGRDEKLFF. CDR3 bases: TGTGCCAGCAGCTTAAATGGCGGGAGGGATGAAAAACTGTTTTTT.

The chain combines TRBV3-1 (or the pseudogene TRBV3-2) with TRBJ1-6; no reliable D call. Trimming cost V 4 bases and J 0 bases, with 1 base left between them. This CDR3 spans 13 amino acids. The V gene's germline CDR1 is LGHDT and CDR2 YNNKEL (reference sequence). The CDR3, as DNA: TGTGCCAGCAGCCTCTCCTATAATTCACCCCTCCACTTT. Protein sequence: CASSLSYNSPLHF.

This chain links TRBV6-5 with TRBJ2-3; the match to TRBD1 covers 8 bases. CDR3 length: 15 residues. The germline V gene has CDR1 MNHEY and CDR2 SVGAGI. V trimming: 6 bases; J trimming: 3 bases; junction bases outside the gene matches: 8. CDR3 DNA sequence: TGTGCCAGCAGATTCCAGGGGGCTAGGACAGATACGCAGTATTTT. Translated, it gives CASRFQGARTDTQYF.